This TCR beta chain was documented in a study of shared clonotypes between healthy human individuals (dated by TCRdb to 2020 to 2022). Some background on the complete study: A couple of women and a few men aged 18 to 49 years were included in the cohort. Per donor, three plates each were used for CD4 naive and CD4 memory, two for CD8 naive, and one for CD8 memory. To estimate repertoire size and how much clonotypes are shared between individuals, the study performed deep sequencing of blood TCR repertoires from roughly five healthy adults. Libraries were prepared and TCR repertoires were sequenced by different laboratories using diverse techniques, in order to increase sequencing depth and limit assay-specific biases. Each donor's leukapheresis produced roughly between roughly 0.9 and 9 billion PBMCs.

Using the deep immunoSEQ assay, TCR CDR3 regions were amplified from genomic DNA by multiplex PCR. Genomic DNA extracted from each cell subset was distributed evenly over all wells of several immunoSEQ 96-well plates, and each plate served as one replicate. For sorted subsets, approximately 190 ng genomic DNA, equal to 25,000 to 35,000 T cell genomes, was loaded into each replicate PCR. The purified libraries were quantified using a Qubit 3.0 fluorometer, sized with a Bioanalyzer 2100, and then quantified again using the KAPA Library Quantification kit. Every immunoSEQ 96-well plate was sequenced on a dedicated single-read 150-cycle Illumina NextSeq 550 flow cell. Under the source paper's analysis protocol: The immunoSEQ output contained only junctional sequences without quality scores, so filtering could not match that applied to full-length reads. Sequences were annotated with PyIR, a Python wrapper for IgBLAST v1.9, and V/J genes and CDR3 were assigned using IMGT germline references. Reads with weak V/J assignments (E-value above 1e-6), missing CDR3, stop codons, out-of-frame junctions, or ambiguous translated residues were removed. V3J clonotypes were defined as sequences sharing the same inferred V gene, J gene, and CDR3 amino acid sequence. Percentage overlap between repertoires was calculated by dividing the number of shared unique clonotypes by the size of the smaller repertoire. RTK rarefaction, the Chao1 estimator, and Recon v2.1 estimates of unobserved clonotypes were used to assess repertoire richness. For all TCRbeta clonotypes obtained by the gDNA method from four donors, generation probabilities were computed with OLGA. The immuneACCESS repertoire file appears here via TCRdb, limited to in-frame rearrangements. These files lack a portion of the clones; in checked studies, under half of the deficit traces to unresolved V genes, and the cause of the others is not known. The D gene and trimming were derived from the DNA, and the V and J assignments and clone size from that table. The sample data list over a million clones, and over 95% of these were observed just once. The ten top clones hold about 1.2% of the sample.

Healthy HIV-negative adults with no recently reported acute infections or vaccinations were included as donors. Only Caucasian adults living in Nashville, Tennessee, USA were represented among the donors. CD4+ T cells were enriched by magnetic negative selection; naive cells were then positively selected on CD45RA, and the negative fraction formed the memory subset. Blood was obtained by leukapheresis, after which PBMCs were separated by Ficoll-Histopaque density gradient centrifugation and cryopreserved in liquid nitrogen vapor phase. Analytical flow cytometry was used to check the purity and quantity of each magnetically sorted T cell population. Each sorted fraction had its genomic DNA isolated and then quantified by UV absorbance on a Nanodrop 2000c. As for this clone: Its antigen has not been determined. One base away there is no much larger clone; base qualities are not given.

General findings and caveats noted by the study authors: Naive subsets generally had larger estimated clonotype richness than memory subsets. Based on pairwise subsampling, the degree of clonotype sharing among donors was expected to be affected by sequencing depth. The genetic and exposure-history diversity represented was limited by the small number of donors. Higher generation probabilities were observed for clonotypes shared by all four sorted-subset donors than for non-shared clonotypes. Sharing across a few donors was observed for roughly 5% of naive CD4, over 3% of naive CD8, about 2.3% of memory CD4, and approximately 0.41% of memory CD8 clonotypes. Rarefaction of sorted-subset datasets indicated incomplete sequencing despite the large sequencing depth. Sampling was limited to blood, and TCR repertoires in tissue likely differ from TCR repertoires in blood.

The germline V gene provides CDR1 SGHTA and CDR2 FQGNSA. Its CDR3 holds 15 amino acids, cysteine through phenylalanine. Only the CDR3 part of the read is kept: 45 bases, read in frame from the first base. Deletion took 4 bases off V and 6 bases off J, with a span of 16 bases between the germline ends. The clonotype originates from a man aged 25-45 years in good health. This chain is built from TRBV7-2 and TRBJ2-1, with the D gene uncertain. The sequencing input was naive CD4+ T cells sorted from blood. Per the publication, the cell subset or site label means: CD45RA+ positively selected. The CDR3 has the sequence CASSSQSSAVNEQFF. The nucleotides read TGTGCCAGCAGCTCCCAATCCTCGGCGGTCAATGAGCAGTTCTTC.